These 27 T cell receptor beta chains were all obtained from the same sample, sequenced in a study of shared clonotypes between healthy human individuals (dated by TCRdb to 2019 to 2021). Receptors were amplified or captured by the immunoSEQ multiplex PCR assay. The clones in this table, taken by TCRdb from immuneACCESS, are in-frame only. Not every clone is retained; where verified, under half of the shortfall comes from an unresolved V gene, and the cause of the rest is unknown. The sample data list 2 million to 2.5 million clones, and approximately 93% of these were observed just once. Of the sample, about 0.37% falls within the top ten clones. The specimen sequenced was naive CD4+ T cells from PBMCs. Sample cell subset or site, as interpreted from the label and publication: CD45RA+ positively selected. The receptor set was obtained from a man younger than 35 in good health. Some clones in this sample may be carry-over from other donors' samples.

The rearrangement uses TRBV18 and TRBJ1-5; TRBD1 agrees at 12 bases. Germline V gene data show CDR1 as KGHSH and CDR2 as LQKENI. V dropped 3 bases and J dropped 2; count of bases not matched to a gene: 11. CDR3 length: 19 residues. The CDR3 nucleotides read TGTGCCAGCTCACCTATACCGGGACAGGGGGCCGGGGGCAATCAGCCCCAGCATTTT. Translating gives CASSPIPGQGAGGNQPQHF.

The rearrangement uses TRBV25-1 and TRBJ2-7; D ambiguous. Germline loops: CDR1 MGHDK, CDR2 SYGVNS. The CDR3 spans 11 residues. Trimming took 5 bases from V and 3 from J, leaving 5 bases between them. The CDR3 loop reads CASSLNYEQYF. As DNA, the CDR3 is TGTGCCAGCAGTCTAAACTACGAGCAGTACTTC.

As regards this clone: Other DNA sequences of this sample code for an identical CDR3. This chain joins TRBV4-3 and TRBJ2-7; tentatively, D is TRBD2 (5 bases). Germline V gene sequence: CDR1 LGHNA, CDR2 YSLEER. With 0 bases removed from V and 3 bases from J, the gap between germline ends came to 6 bases. CDR3 length: 13 amino acids. CDR3 bases: TGCGCCAGCAGCCAAGACGGGGACTACGAGCAGTACTTC. Protein: CASSQDGDYEQYF.

The rearrangement links TRBV4-1 to TRBJ2-7; maybe TRBD2 (6 bases). CDR1 is MGHRA, CDR2 YSYEKL, per germline. V was shortened by 1 base and J by 3 bases, with 10 bases between the two germline ends. This CDR3 spans 14 amino acids. The CDR3 coding sequence is TGCGCCAGCAGCCAAGTAGTTAGCGGCTACGAGCAGTACTTC. This translates into CASSQVVSGYEQYF.

This sequence joins TRBV6-5 and TRBJ2-3; D unclear. The CDR3 length is 13 residues. Looked up from germline, CDR1 is MNHEY and CDR2 is SVGAGI. V was cut by 5 bases and J by 2 bases, with 8 bases left in between. The CDR3 nucleotides read TGTGCCAGCAGTACCTCCTTCACAGATACGCAGTATTTT. It specifies CASSTSFTDTQYF.

The chain employs TRBV30 and TRBJ1-2; 9 positions match TRBD1. Germline CDR1 is GTSNPN and CDR2 is SVGIG (reference sequence). Trimming removed 4 bases from V and 4 bases from J; junction bases left unmatched: 4. The CDR3 spans 13 residues. Here the CDR3 reads CAWTKDRGYGYTF. CDR3 DNA sequence: TGTGCCTGGACCAAGGACAGGGGCTATGGCTACACCTTC.

The chain combines TRBV18 with TRBJ2-5, with D possibly being TRBD2 (6 bases). The CDR3 spans 14 residues. Germline V lookup: CDR1 KGHSH, CDR2 LQKENI. V was clipped by 3 bases and J by 5 bases, with 13 bases between them. This CDR3 is CASSPIAEGETQYF. CDR3 bases: TGTGCCAGCTCACCGATAGCGGAGGGGGAGACCCAGTACTTC.

The chain's CDR3 is CASSPPVGAWVGGYTF. DNA for the CDR3: TGTGCCAGCAGCCCCCCCGTGGGGGCATGGGTCGGTGGCTACACCTTC. The gene calls are TRBV5-4 and TRBJ1-2; D might be TRBD1 (6 bases). Per the germline V gene, CDR1 is SGHNT and CDR2 is YYREEE (reference sequence). The CDR3 runs 16 residues. The V gene lost 4 bases and the J gene lost 7 bases, with 23 bases spanning the gap.

The CDR3 loop is CASSQASGTGEQYF. DNA for the CDR3: TGTGCCAGCTCACAGGCTAGCGGGACGGGGGAGCAGTACTTC. V gene TRBV18 combines with J gene TRBJ2-7, with 9 positions matching TRBD2. The CDR3 is 14 residues long. V lost 4 bases and J lost 7; bases outside the gene matches: 8. Germline values: CDR1 KGHSH, CDR2 LQKENI. Variable domain in full (rest from reference TRBV18 and TRBJ2-7): NAGVMQNPRHLVRRRGQEARLRCSPMKGHSHVYWYRQLPEEGLKFMVYLQKENIIDESGMPKERFSAEFPKEGPSILRIQQVVRGDSAAYFCASSQASGTGEQYFGPGTRLTVT.

Here the CDR3 reads CSASLYGYTF. DNA of the CDR3: TGCAGTGCTAGTCTTTATGGCTACACCTTC. The V call is TRBV20-1, the J call TRBJ1-2; D call uncertain. Trimming removed 3 bases from V and 5 bases from J, with 4 bases in between. This CDR3 region has 10 residues. Germline CDR1 is DFQATT and CDR2 is SNEGSKA (reference sequence).

The chain is built from TRBV7-6 and TRBJ2-1; 11 bases agree with TRBD2. The CDR3 extends over 13 amino acids. With 3 bases clipped from V and 10 bases from J, the junction kept 2 bases outside the gene matches. Germline CDR1 and CDR2: SGHVS and FNYEAQ. CDR3 in amino acids: CASSLTSGTEQFF. CDR3 nucleotides: TGTGCCAGCAGCTTGACTAGCGGGACAGAGCAGTTCTTC.

The chain is built from TRBV11-3 and TRBJ2-2; D is perhaps TRBD2 (6 bases). The V gene's germline CDR1 is SGHNT and CDR2 YENEEA. CDR3 length: 15 residues. The ends were cut back, 5 bases at V and 6 bases at J, with 16 bases in the middle. Here the CDR3 reads CASSASWGVPGELFF. CDR3 bases: TGTGCCAGCAGCGCTAGTTGGGGGGTCCCCGGGGAGCTGTTTTTT. The full variable domain, with the rest looked up from reference TRBV11-3 and TRBJ2-2, is EAGVVQSPRYKIIEKKQPVAFWCNPISGHNTLYWYLQNLGQGPELLIRYENEEAVDDSQLPKDRFSAERLKGVDSTLKIQPAELGDSAVYLCASSASWGVPGELFFGEGSRLTVL.

As for this clone: Other DNA sequences within the sample encode an identical CDR3. The V gene is TRBV9, the J gene TRBJ1-3, with D perhaps TRBD1 (5 bases). Looked up from germline, CDR1 is SGDLS and CDR2 is YYNGEE. Trimming removed 2 bases from V and 0 bases from J, with 9 bases in between. CDR3 length equals 15 residues. CDR3: CASSVAGTSGNTIYF. The CDR3 nucleotides are TGTGCCAGCAGCGTGGCAGGGACCTCTGGAAACACCATATATTTT.

The chain has TRBV2 and TRBJ1-1; D not certain. This CDR3 contains 14 residues. Germline-derived CDR1 and CDR2 are SNHLY and FYNNEI. Trimming removed 5 bases from V and 2 bases from J, with 12 bases in between. For the CDR3, the DNA is TGTGCCAGCAGTAAATGGGTGGGAAACACTGAAGCTTTCTTT. It yields the protein CASSKWVGNTEAFF.

This clone appeared a single time. The chain couples TRBV19 to TRBJ2-1; 7 bases match TRBD2. The CDR3 loop spans 17 amino acids. Germline CDR1 reads LNHDA; CDR2 reads SQIVND (reference sequence). The V and J ends lost 1 base and 3 bases, in that order; junction bases with no gene match: 9. The CDR3 region is CASSIGTERDYYNEQFF. CDR3 nucleotide sequence: TGTGCCAGTAGTATAGGCACTGAGCGGGATTACTACAATGAGCAGTTCTTC.

This chain links TRBV11-2 with TRBJ2-5; perhaps D is TRBD1 or TRBD2 (6 bases each). This CDR3 is built from 15 residues. Trimming stripped 1 base from V and 4 bases from J, with 13 bases between. CDR1 and CDR2 from the germline V gene are SGHAT and FQNNGV. The CDR3 sequence is CASSLVGGRIETQYF. Here the CDR3 DNA reads TGTGCCAGCAGCTTAGTAGGGGGGCGCATAGAGACCCAGTACTTC.

As concerns this clone: Other DNA sequences within the sample encode an identical CDR3. The genes are TRBV15 and TRBJ2-5, with 8 nucleotides matching TRBD2. The CDR3 has 15 residues. The junction had 5 bases not matched to a gene; V was cut back by 1 base and J by 4 bases. The germline V gene encodes CDR1 LNHNV and CDR2 YYDKDF (reference sequence). For the CDR3, the DNA is TGTGCCACCAGCAGAGTACGGCTAGCGGGAGAGACCCAGTACTTC. Translating gives CATSRVRLAGETQYF.

V gene TRBV10-1 combines with J gene TRBJ2-3, with 9 bases lining up with TRBD2. V dropped 4 bases and J dropped 0; count of bases not matched to a gene: 11. Looked up from germline, CDR1 is WNHNN and CDR2 is SYGVQD (reference sequence). The CDR3 spans 18 residues. This chain's CDR3 is CASSAKREACWSTDTQYF. CDR3 nucleotide sequence: TGCGCCAGCAGTGCGAAGCGGGAGGCCTGTTGGAGCACAGATACGCAGTATTTT.

This clone appeared once. The chain recombines TRBV27 with TRBJ2-2; 7 positions match TRBD2. The V gene end was trimmed by 6 bases and the J gene end by 3 bases; junction bases not matched to a gene: 7. Germline values: CDR1 MNHEY, CDR2 SMNVEV (reference sequence). The length of the CDR3 is 15 residues. The CDR3 region is CASRLGTTHTGELFF. The CDR3 bases are TGTGCCAGCAGACTAGGGACTACACACACCGGGGAGCTGTTTTTT.

The rearrangement joins TRBV5-1 to TRBJ2-2; D is perhaps TRBD1 or TRBD2 (6 bases each). The V end was cut by 4 bases, the J end by 0 bases, with 13 bases between. CDR3 size: 16 residues. In germline, CDR1 is SGHRS, CDR2 YFSETQ. CDR3: CASSTTGTANTGELFF. Here the CDR3 DNA reads TGCGCCAGCAGCACTACAGGGACTGCGAACACCGGGGAGCTGTTTTTT.

Note on this clone: Within the sample, other DNA sequences also encode this same CDR3. The CDR3 here is CASSPGRGSSYEQYF. In DNA form, the CDR3 reads TGTGCCAGCTCACCGGGCAGGGGGAGCTCCTACGAGCAGTACTTC. The V and J genes are TRBV18 and TRBJ2-7; 7 bases are shared with TRBD1. Germline V gene sequence: CDR1 KGHSH, CDR2 LQKENI. The ends lost 3 bases at V and 0 bases at J; junction bases unmatched: 5. The CDR3 contains 15 residues. Looking up the rest from reference TRBV18 and TRBJ2-7 gives the full variable domain: NAGVMQNPRHLVRRRGQEARLRCSPMKGHSHVYWYRQLPEEGLKFMVYLQKENIIDESGMPKERFSAEFPKEGPSILRIQQVVRGDSAAYFCASSPGRGSSYEQYFGPGTRLTVT.

The V gene is TRBV25-1, the J gene TRBJ2-5; D not resolved. There are 12 residues in the CDR3. Germline V gene data show CDR1 as MGHDK and CDR2 as SYGVNS. V dropped 2 bases and J dropped 5 bases, with 6 bases sitting between them. The CDR3 DNA reads as TGTGCCAGCAGTGAAATCGGGGAGACCCAGTACTTC. This encodes CASSEIGETQYF.

The chain links TRBV2 to TRBJ1-3, with D unresolved. With 5 bases removed from V and 4 bases from J, the gap between germline ends came to 15 bases. CDR1 is SNHLY and CDR2 is FYNNEI in the germline V gene. The CDR3 extends over 15 amino acids. CDR3 sequence: CASSFSDGYGNTIYF. In DNA, the CDR3 is TGTGCCAGCAGTTTCTCGGACGGGTACGGAAACACCATATATTTT. Based on the CDR3 plus reference TRBV2 and TRBJ1-3, the full variable domain is EPEVTQTPSHQVTQMGQEVILRCVPISNHLYFYWYRQILGQKVEFLVSFYNNEISEKSEIFDDQFSVERPDGSNFTLKIRSTKLEDSAMYFCASSFSDGYGNTIYFGEGSWLTVV.

For the CDR3, the DNA is TGTGCCAGCAGCCCCCGTGGGGACAGGGGTTCCTACGAGCAGTACTTC. This sequence encodes CASSPRGDRGSYEQYF. This rearrangement joins TRBV9 to TRBJ2-7; TRBD1 matches at 10 bases. After removal of 4 bases from V and 1 base from J, the junction contained 8 bases not matched to a gene. The CDR3 has 16 amino acids. Germline V lookup: CDR1 SGDLS, CDR2 YYNGEE.

CDR3 amino acids: CATGAITGGKQYF. The CDR3 DNA follows: TGTGCCACCGGAGCAATAACAGGAGGGAAGCAGTACTTC. The chain joins TRBV10-3 to TRBJ2-7; tentative D call: TRBD2 (6 bases). CDR1 is ENHRY, CDR2 SYGVKD, per germline. Trimming stripped 10 bases from V and 8 bases from J, with 21 bases between. This CDR3 comprises 13 residues.

This chain uses TRBV6-1 with TRBJ1-2; no firm D call. Looked up from germline, CDR1 is MNHNS and CDR2 is SASEGT. The V end lost 6 bases, the J end lost 2 bases, and 10 bases lay between the germline ends. This CDR3 contains 13 residues. The CDR3 loop reads CASRPLTNYGYTF. The CDR3 nucleotides read TGTGCCAGCAGGCCCTTAACCAACTATGGCTACACCTTC.

The chain links TRBV5-6 to TRBJ1-2; possibly TRBD1 for D (6 bases). This CDR3 has 12 residues. Per germline, CDR1 SGHDT and CDR2 YYEEEE. The V gene lost 4 bases and the J gene lost 3 bases, with 7 bases spanning the gap. The chain's CDR3 is CASSPGDYGYTF. The DNA for the CDR3 is TGTGCCAGCAGCCCAGGGGACTATGGCTACACCTTC.